This T cell receptor (beta chain) came from a study of blood T cell repertoires in COVID-19. For the study at large: Material from acute and convalescent COVID-19 was sourced from the United States, Italy and Spain. PBMCs, B-cell-depleted T cells, or T cells were the source of the cDNA or gDNA that made up the material.

This clone came up once. In the original processing: Nucleated cell counts were estimated from reference gene primer amplification. Produced via immunoSEQ multiplex PCR; TCRdb's table is partial and in-frame only. Clonal size and the V and J genes are those of that table, whereas D and trimming came from the DNA. The profile shows about 120,000 clones, about 74% of them singletons. Trimming left V 4 bases short and J 5 bases short, with 13 bases between. Germline V gene data show CDR1 as MNHNY and CDR2 as SVGAGI (reference sequence). The CDR3 loop spans 14 amino acids. Sequenced material: peripheral blood. The sequence was collected from a man aged 60-69 years with acute or convalescent COVID-19. This sequence joins TRBV6-6 and TRBJ2-3; D possibly corresponds to TRBD1 (5 bases). The CDR3 loop reads CASSSWEDRDTQYF. The CDR3 nucleotides read TGTGCCAGCAGTTCCTGGGAAGACAGAGATACGCAGTATTTT.